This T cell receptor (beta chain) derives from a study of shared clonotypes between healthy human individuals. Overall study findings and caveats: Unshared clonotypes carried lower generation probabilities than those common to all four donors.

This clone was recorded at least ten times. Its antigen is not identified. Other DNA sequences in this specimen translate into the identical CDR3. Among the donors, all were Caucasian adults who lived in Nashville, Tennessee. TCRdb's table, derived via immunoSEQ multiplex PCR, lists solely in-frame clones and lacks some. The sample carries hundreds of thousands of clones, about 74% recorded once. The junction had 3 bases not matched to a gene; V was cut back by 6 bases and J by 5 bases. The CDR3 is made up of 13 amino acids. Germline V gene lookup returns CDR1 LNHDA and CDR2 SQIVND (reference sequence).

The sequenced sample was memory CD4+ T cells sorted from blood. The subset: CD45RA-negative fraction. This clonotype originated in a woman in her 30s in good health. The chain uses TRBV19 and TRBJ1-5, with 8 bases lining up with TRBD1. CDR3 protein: CASSGQGDQPQHF. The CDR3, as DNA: TGTGCCAGTAGCGGACAGGGCGATCAGCCCCAGCATTTT.